Sequencing of this T cell receptor (beta chain) was carried out in a study of CXCR3-negative and CXCR3-positive naive CD8 T cells. CDR1 is MNHEY and CDR2 is SMNVEV in the germline V gene (reference sequence). The CDR3 is 13 amino acids. The TRB cDNA libraries were prepared by 5' RACE with UMI labels. TCRdb reprocessed the 5' RACE reads and keeps a single row for each CDR3 protein, giving no DNA. The sample holds roughly 48,000 distinct CDR3 sequences. The chain carries TRBV27 and TRBJ1-2; TCRdb indicates TRBD1, and absent DNA this call remains unverified. The receptor comes from a human donor in good health. Some clones in this sample may be carry-over from other donors' samples. Specimen: memory CD8+ T cells from blood. The chain's CDR3 is CASSWGQGFGYTF.